The 9 T cell receptor beta chains below come from one sample, sequenced in a study of OX40 agonist ivuxolimab in advanced cancers. Generated by immunoSEQ multiplex PCR, the TCRdb table keeps only in-frame clones and is missing some. The table shows about 50,000 clones, with roughly nine tenths occurring only once. The specimen was CD4+ or CD8+ T cells sorted from blood, collected in a trial of the OX40 agonist ivuxolimab. All receptors come from an adult with an advanced solid tumor such as melanoma, head and neck, liver or kidney cancer.

The chain combines TRBV27 with TRBJ1-2, with 8 bases matching TRBD1. The germline CDR1 and CDR2 sequences are MNHEY and SMNVEV (reference sequence). This CDR3 is 12 amino acids long. Trimming at V came to 7 bases and at J to 7 bases, leaving 5 bases not matched to a gene. Here the CDR3 reads CASTTTGAGYTF. In DNA form, the CDR3 reads TGTGCCAGCACCACGACAGGGGCTGGCTACACCTTC.

This clone qualifies as medium-sized. The chain carries TRBV6-6 and TRBJ2-2; D call uncertain. V lost 10 bases and J 6 bases, leaving 9 bases between the germline ends. CDR1 MNHNY and CDR2 SVGAGI come from the germline V gene (reference sequence). The CDR3 is 11 residues long. The CDR3 protein is CATYGAGELFF. The CDR3, as DNA: TGTGCCACCTATGGGGCCGGGGAGCTGTTTTTT.

The chain combines TRBV4-1 with TRBJ1-1, with D uncertain. Germline V gene sequence: CDR1 MGHRA, CDR2 YSYEKL. The CDR3 is made up of 14 amino acids. Trimming stripped 4 bases from V and 11 bases from J, with 20 bases between. The CDR3 nucleotides are TGCGCCAGCAGCCCGGTTGAGGTGGGAGTCAGCGCTTTCTTT. Protein: CASSPVEVGVSAFF.

With respect to this clone: This same CDR3 is encoded by further DNA sequences in the sample. The chain has TRBV19 and TRBJ1-5; the D gene is possibly TRBD1 (6 bases). Germline V gives CDR1 LNHDA, CDR2 SQIVND (reference sequence). Trimming took 8 bases from V and 4 from J, leaving 15 bases between them. This CDR3 region has 14 residues. This CDR3 is CASRWEQGNQPQHF. CDR3 sequence (DNA): TGTGCCAGTCGCTGGGAACAGGGAAATCAGCCCCAGCATTTT.

The rearrangement links TRBV5-6 to TRBJ2-1; D uncertain. CDR1 is SGHDT and CDR2 is YYEEEE in the germline V gene. The V end lost 4 bases, the J end lost 2 bases, and 13 bases lay between the germline ends. The CDR3 totals 15 residues. The chain's CDR3 is CASSPSQLTYNEQFF. The CDR3 nucleotides are TGTGCCAGCAGCCCTAGTCAACTAACCTACAATGAGCAGTTCTTC.

This sequence joins TRBV5-5 and TRBJ2-3; 9 positions match TRBD2. The CDR3 is 15 amino acids. Trimming at V came to 4 bases and at J to 0 bases, leaving 3 bases not matched to a gene. The germline V gene encodes CDR1 SGHKS and CDR2 YYEKEE (reference sequence). The CDR3 here is CASSPLAGSTDTQYF. CDR3 in DNA: TGTGCCAGCAGCCCACTAGCGGGCAGCACAGATACGCAGTATTTT.

V usage is TRBV4-1 and J usage is TRBJ2-7; 10 bases line up with TRBD2. With 4 bases clipped from V and 4 bases from J, the junction kept 4 bases outside the gene matches. The length of the CDR3 is 14 residues. CDR1 MGHRA and CDR2 YSYEKL come from the germline V gene. Here the CDR3 DNA reads TGCGCCAGCAGCCCGCTAGCGGGGGAATACGAGCAGTACTTC. It is translated as CASSPLAGEYEQYF.

The CDR3 DNA reads as TGTGCCAGCAGCCGTATCACGGGGCGAGGTGAAAAACTGTTTTTT. Translation: CASSRITGRGEKLFF. This chain connects TRBV7-9 to TRBJ1-4; D perhaps matches TRBD1 (5 bases). Trimming stripped 5 bases from V and 7 bases from J, with 17 bases between. CDR3 size: 15 residues. CDR1 and CDR2 (germline): SEHNR, FQNEAQ (reference sequence).

The CDR3 DNA reads TGTGCCAGCAGTCCCCGACGTGATGAAGCTTTCTTT. The encoded protein is CASSPRRDEAFF. V and J are TRBV28 and TRBJ1-1, with D uncertain. CDR1 and CDR2 (germline): MDHEN, SYDVKM. This CDR3 has 12 residues. Trimming took 5 bases from V and 7 from J, leaving 11 bases between them.